These T cell receptor beta chains were read from a single sample in a study of shared clonotypes between healthy human individuals. Here immunoSEQ multiplex PCR was the method, and the copy in TCRdb shows in-frame clones only, minus some. The sample carries about half a million clones, over 75% recorded once. The sample was PBMCs. These receptors were taken from a woman in her forties in good health. Some clones in this sample may be carry-over from other donors' samples. The CDR3 runs from the conserved cysteine through the conserved F or W. D genes are given only for firm matches. The size of a clone is reported for some rows only, either as once, few or many, or as a class for expanded clones.

TRBV6-6,TRBD1,TRBJ2-7,NA,TGTGCCAGCAGTTCGCATGACAGGGGGCACAACGAGCAGTACTTC,CASSSHDRGHNEQYF
TRBV7-8,TRBD1,TRBJ2-2,NA,TGTGCCAGCAGCTTAAGAGAGGGGGCCGCCGGGGAGCTGTTTTTT,CASSLREGAAGELFF
TRBV30,TRBD1,TRBJ1-2,few,TGTGCCTGGAGTTCCGATGGGGACAGGGTTCCCGAAAGATATGGCTACACCTTC,CAWSSDGDRVPERYGYTF
TRBV27,NA,TRBJ2-7,NA,TGTGCCAGCAGGATAGCTGGAAACTACGAGCAGTACTTC,CASRIAGNYEQYF
TRBV2,NA,TRBJ2-2,once,TGTGCCAGCAGTAAAGACACCGGGGAGCTGTTTTTT,CASSKDTGELFF
TRBV5-1,TRBD1,TRBJ2-6,NA,TGCGCCAGCAGCCGGATACAGGGGGCAGGGACTGGGGCCAACGTCCTGACTTTC,CASSRIQGAGTGANVLTF
TRBV28,NA,TRBJ2-6,many,TGTGCCAGCAAAACCTCATCTGGGGCCAACGTCCTGACTTTC,CASKTSSGANVLTF
TRBV5-4,NA,TRBJ1-1,NA,TGTGCCAGCAGCTCTATAGGGGCTGAAGCTTTCTTT,CASSSIGAEAFF
TRBV9,NA,TRBJ2-2,NA,TGTGCCAGCAGCCCTATTCGAGAGGCCGGGGAGCTGTTTTTT,CASSPIREAGELFF
TRBV6-1,TRBD1,TRBJ2-5,NA,TGTGCCAGCAATAAAGGACAGGGGGCTGAAAAGACCCAGTACTTC,CASNKGQGAEKTQYF
TRBV7-9,TRBD2,TRBJ2-5,NA,TGTGCCAGCAGCCCCAGGGAGGGTGGGACCCAGTACTTC,CASSPREGGTQYF
TRBV5-6,TRBD2,TRBJ2-1,few,TGTGCCAGCAGCCAGGGACTAGCACTGAGCTCCTACAATGAGCAGTTCTTC,CASSQGLALSSYNEQFF
TRBV21-1,NA,TRBJ1-1,NA,TGTGCCAGCAGCAAAGGTTCCAGGGAGGAGAACACTGAAGCTTTCTTT,CASSKGSREENTEAFF
TRBV10-2,TRBD1,TRBJ2-7,NA,TGCGCCAGCAGTCTATGGGAACCGGGACAGACATACGAGCAGTACTTC,CASSLWEPGQTYEQYF
TRBV19,TRBD1,TRBJ1-5,NA,TGTGCCAGTAGTCCCCTGGACAGGGCAGGAAGCAATCAGCCCCAGCATTTT,CASSPLDRAGSNQPQHF
TRBV5-4,TRBD2,TRBJ2-7,few,TGTGCCAGCAGCTCCGGGACTAGGGCCTACGAGCAGTACTTC,CASSSGTRAYEQYF
TRBV29-1,TRBD1,TRBJ2-5,once,TGCAGCGTTGGGACAGGGTATGCAGAGACCCAGTACTTC,CSVGTGYAETQYF
TRBV29-1,NA,TRBJ2-3,NA,TGCAGCGTTGATAGAAGGAGAGGCGGCTCTATCTCAGATACGCAGTATTTT,CSVDRRRGGSISDTQYF
TRBV19,TRBD1,TRBJ1-5,NA,TGTGCCAGTAGTTTCTGGACAGGGGCCCGTTCTAGCAATCAGCCCCAGCATTTT,CASSFWTGARSSNQPQHF
TRBV5-6,NA,TRBJ1-5,NA,TGTGCCAGCAGCTTGTCACCGCAGCAGCCCCAGCATTTT,CASSLSPQQPQHF
TRBV7-9,NA,TRBJ1-1,NA,TGTGCCAGCAGTACCCAAGCCGGCACTGAAGCTTTCTTT,CASSTQAGTEAFF
TRBV11-3,TRBD1,TRBJ2-3,NA,TGTGCCAGCAGCCCCGGGACAGGCACAGATACGCAGTATTTT,CASSPGTGTDTQYF
TRBV5-1,NA,TRBJ1-1,once,TGCGCCAGCAGCTTGAGGGAACAGTTGAACACTGAAGCTTTCTTT,CASSLREQLNTEAFF
TRBV11-2,NA,TRBJ2-7,NA,TGTGCCAGCAGCTTAGATGGGAGTATTCGGCAGTACTTC,CASSLDGSIRQYF
TRBV30,TRBD2,TRBJ2-3,NA,TGTGCCTGGAGTGTGGGGGGGAGCGGCACAGATACGCAGTATTTT,CAWSVGGSGTDTQYF
TRBV28,NA,TRBJ2-4,NA,TGTGCCAGCAGTGACAATCGATCCGGACGCAAAAACATTCAGTACTTC,CASSDNRSGRKNIQYF
TRBV5-1,NA,TRBJ2-7,NA,TGCGCCAGCAGCCAGGGATTATCGGGACTCCGGGCCGAGCAGTACTTC,CASSQGLSGLRAEQYF
TRBV28,TRBD1,TRBJ1-1,NA,TGTGCCAGCAGTTCACGGGACAGGATTGAAGCTTTCTTT,CASSSRDRIEAFF